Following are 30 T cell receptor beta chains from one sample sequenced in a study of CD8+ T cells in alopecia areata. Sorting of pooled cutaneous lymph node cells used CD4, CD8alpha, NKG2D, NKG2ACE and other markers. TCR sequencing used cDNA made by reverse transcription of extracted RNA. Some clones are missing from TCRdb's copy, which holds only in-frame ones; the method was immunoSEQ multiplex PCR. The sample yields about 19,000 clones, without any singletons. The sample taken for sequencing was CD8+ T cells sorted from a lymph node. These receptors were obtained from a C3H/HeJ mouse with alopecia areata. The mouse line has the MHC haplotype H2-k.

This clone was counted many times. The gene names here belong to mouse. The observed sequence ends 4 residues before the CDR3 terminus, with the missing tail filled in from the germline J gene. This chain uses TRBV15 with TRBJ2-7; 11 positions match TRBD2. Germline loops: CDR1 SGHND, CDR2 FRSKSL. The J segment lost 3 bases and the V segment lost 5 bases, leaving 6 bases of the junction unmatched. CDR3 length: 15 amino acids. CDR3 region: CASSPGTGGLYEQYF. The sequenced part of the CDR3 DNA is TGTGCCAGCAGTCCTGGGACTGGGGGACTCTAT.

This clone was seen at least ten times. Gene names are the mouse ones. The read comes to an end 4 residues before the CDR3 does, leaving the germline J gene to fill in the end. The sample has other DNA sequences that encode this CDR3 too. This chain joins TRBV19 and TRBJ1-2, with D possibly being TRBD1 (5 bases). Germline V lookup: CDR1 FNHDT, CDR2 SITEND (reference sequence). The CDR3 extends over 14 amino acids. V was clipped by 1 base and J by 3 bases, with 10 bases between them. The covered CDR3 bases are TGTGCCAGCAGTATAAGGGGAGGGGACTCC. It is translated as CASSIRGGDS. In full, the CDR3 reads CASSIRGGDSDYTF.

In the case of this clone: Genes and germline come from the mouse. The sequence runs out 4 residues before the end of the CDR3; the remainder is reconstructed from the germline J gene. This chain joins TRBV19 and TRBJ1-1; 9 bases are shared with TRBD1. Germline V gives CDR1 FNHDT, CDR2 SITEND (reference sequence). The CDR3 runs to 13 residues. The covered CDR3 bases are TGTGCCAGCAGCCCGACAGGGGGGTCA. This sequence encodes CASSPTGGS. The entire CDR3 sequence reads CASSPTGGSEVFF. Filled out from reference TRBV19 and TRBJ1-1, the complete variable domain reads GGIITQTPKFLIGQEGQKLTLKCQQNFNHDTMYWYRQDSGKGLRLIYYSITENDLQKGDLSEGYDASREKKSSFSLTVTSAQKNEMAVFLCASSPTGGSEVFFGKGTRLTVV.

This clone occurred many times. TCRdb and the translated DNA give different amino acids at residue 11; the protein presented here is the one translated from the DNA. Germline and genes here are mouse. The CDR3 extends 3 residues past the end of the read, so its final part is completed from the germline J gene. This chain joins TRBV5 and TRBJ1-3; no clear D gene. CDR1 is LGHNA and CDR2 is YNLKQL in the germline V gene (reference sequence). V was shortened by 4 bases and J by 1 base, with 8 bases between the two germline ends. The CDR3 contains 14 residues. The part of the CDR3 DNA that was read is TGTGCCAGCAGCCCTCGACAATCTGGAAATACG. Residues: CASSPRQSGNT. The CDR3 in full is CASSPRQSGNTLYF.

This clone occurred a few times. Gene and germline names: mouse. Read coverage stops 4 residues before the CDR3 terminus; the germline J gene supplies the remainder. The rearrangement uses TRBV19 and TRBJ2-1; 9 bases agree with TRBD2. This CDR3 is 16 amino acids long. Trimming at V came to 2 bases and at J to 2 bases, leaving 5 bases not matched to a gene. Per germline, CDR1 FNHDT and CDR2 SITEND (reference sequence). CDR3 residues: CASSIDLGGDYAEQFF. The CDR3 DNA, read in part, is TGTGCCAGCAGTATTGATCTGGGGGGGGACTATGCT.

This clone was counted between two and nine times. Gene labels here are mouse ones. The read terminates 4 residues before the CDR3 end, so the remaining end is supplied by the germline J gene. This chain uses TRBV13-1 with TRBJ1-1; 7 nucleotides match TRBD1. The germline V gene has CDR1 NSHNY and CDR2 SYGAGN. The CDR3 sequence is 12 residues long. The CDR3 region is CASSDHRGEVFF. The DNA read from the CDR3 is TGTGCCAGCAGTGACCACAGGGGA.

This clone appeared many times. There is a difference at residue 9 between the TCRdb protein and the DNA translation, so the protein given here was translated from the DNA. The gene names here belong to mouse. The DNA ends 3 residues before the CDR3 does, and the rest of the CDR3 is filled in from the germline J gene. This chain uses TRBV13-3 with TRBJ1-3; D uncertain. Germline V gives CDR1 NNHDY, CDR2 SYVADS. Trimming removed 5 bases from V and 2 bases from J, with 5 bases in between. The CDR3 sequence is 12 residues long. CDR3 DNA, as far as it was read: TGTGCCAGCAGCACAACTGGAAATACG. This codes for CASSTTGNT. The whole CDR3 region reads CASSTTGNTLYF.

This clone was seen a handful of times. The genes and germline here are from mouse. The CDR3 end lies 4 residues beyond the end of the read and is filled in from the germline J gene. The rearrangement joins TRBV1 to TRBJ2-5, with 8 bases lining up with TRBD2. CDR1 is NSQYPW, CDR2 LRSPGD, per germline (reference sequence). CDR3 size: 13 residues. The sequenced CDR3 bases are TGCACCTGCAGTGCTGGGGGGGGCGAC. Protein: CTCSAGGGD. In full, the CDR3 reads CTCSAGGGDTQYF.

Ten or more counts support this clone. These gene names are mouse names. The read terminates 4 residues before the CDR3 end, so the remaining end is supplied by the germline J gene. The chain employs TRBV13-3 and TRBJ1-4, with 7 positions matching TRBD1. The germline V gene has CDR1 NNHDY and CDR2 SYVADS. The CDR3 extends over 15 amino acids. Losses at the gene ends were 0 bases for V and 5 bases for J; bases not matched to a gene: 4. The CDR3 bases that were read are TGTGCCAGCAGTGATGAGGGGGCAGGGAACGAA. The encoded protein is CASSDEGAGNE. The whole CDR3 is CASSDEGAGNERLFF.

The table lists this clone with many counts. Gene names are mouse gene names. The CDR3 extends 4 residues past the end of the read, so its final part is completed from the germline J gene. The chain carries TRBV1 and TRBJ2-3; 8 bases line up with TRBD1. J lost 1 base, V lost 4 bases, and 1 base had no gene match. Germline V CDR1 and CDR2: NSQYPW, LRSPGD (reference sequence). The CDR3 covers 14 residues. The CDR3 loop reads CTCSEDRGAETLYF. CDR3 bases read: TGCACCTGCAGTGAGGACAGGGGTGCAGAA.

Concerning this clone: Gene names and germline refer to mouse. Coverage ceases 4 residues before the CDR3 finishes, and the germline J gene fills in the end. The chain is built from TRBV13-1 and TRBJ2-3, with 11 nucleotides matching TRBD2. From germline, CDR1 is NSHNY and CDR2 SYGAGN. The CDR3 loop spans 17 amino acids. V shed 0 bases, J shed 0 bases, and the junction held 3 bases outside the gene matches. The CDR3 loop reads CASSDAGTGGSAETLYF. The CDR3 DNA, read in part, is TGTGCCAGCAGTGATGCAGGGACTGGGGGTAGTGCAGAA.

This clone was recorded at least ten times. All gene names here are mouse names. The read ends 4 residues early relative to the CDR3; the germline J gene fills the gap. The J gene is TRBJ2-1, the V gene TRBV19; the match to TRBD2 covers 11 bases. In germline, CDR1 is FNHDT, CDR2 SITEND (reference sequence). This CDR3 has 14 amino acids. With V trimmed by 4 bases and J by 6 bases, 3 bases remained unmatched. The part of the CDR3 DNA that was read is TGTGCCAGCAGTGGGACTGGGGGAGGTGCT. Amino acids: CASSGTGGGA. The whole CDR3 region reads CASSGTGGGAEQFF.

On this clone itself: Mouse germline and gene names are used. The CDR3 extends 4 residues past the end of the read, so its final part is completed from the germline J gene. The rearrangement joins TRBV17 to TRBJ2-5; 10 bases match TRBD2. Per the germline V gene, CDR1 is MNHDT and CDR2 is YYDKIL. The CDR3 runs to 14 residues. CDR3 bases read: TGTGCTAGCAGTAGCGGACTGGGGGAAGAC. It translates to CASSSGLGED. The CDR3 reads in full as CASSSGLGEDTQYF. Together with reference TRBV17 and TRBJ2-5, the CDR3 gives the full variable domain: DTTVKQNPRYKLARVGKPVNLICSQTMNHDTMYWYQKKPNQAPKLLLFYYDKILNREADTFEKFQSSRPNNSFCSLYIGSAGLEYSAMYLCASSSGLGEDTQYFGPGTRLLVL.

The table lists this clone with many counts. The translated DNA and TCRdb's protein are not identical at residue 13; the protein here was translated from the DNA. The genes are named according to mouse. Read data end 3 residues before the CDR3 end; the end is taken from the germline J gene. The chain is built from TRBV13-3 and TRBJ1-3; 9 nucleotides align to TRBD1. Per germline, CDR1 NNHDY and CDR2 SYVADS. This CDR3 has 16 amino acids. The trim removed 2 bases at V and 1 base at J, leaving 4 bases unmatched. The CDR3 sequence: CASSEIQGASGNTLYF. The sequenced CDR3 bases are TGTGCCAGCAGTGAGATACAGGGGGCCTCTGGAAATACG.

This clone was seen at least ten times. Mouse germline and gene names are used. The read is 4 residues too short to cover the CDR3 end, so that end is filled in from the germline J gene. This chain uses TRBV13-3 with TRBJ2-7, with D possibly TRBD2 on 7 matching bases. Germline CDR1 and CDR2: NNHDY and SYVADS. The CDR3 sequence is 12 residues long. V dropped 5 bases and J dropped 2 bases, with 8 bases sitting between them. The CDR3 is CASRGGPYEQYF. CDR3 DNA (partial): TGTGCCAGCAGGGGGGGCCCCTAT.

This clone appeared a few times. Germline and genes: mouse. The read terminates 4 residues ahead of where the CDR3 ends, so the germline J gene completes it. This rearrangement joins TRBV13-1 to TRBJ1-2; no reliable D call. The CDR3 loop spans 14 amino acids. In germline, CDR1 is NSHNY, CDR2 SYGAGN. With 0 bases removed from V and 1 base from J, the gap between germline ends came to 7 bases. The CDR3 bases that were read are TGTGCCAGCAGTGATGCGAGAGGAAACTCC. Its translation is CASSDARGNS. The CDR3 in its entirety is CASSDARGNSDYTF.

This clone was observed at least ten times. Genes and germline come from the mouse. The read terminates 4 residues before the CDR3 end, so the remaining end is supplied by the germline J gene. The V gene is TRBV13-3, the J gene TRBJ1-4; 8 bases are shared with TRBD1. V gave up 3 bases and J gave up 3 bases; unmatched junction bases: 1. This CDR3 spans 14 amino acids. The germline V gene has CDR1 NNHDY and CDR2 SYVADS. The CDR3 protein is CASSAGGPNERLFF. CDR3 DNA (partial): TGTGCCAGCAGTGCAGGGGGCCCCAACGAA.

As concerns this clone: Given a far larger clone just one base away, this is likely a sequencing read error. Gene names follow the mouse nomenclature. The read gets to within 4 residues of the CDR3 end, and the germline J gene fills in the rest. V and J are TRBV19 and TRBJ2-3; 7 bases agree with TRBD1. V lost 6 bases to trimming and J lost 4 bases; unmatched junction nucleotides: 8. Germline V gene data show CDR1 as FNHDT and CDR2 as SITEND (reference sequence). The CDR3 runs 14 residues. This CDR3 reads CASNTGEGTETLYF. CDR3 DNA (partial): TGTGCCAGCAACACAGGGGAGGGGACAGAA. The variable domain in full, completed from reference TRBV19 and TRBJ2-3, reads GGIITQTPKFLIGQEGQKLTLKCQQNFNHDTMYWYRQDSGKGLRLIYYSITENDLQKGDLSEGYDASREKKSSFSLTVTSAQKNEMAVFLCASNTGEGTETLYFGSGTRLTVL.

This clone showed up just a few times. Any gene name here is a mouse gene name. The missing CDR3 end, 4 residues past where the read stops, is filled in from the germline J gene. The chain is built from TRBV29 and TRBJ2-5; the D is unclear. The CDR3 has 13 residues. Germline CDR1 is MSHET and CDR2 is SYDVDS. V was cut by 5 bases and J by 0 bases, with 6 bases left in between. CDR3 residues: CASSQFNQDTQYF. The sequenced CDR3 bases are TGTGCTAGCAGTCAATTTAACCAAGAC.

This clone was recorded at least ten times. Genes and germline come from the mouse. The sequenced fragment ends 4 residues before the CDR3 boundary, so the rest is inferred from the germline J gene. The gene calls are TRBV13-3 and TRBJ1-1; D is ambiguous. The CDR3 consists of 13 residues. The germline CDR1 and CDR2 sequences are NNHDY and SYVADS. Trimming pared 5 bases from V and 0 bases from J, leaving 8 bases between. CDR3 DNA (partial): TGTGCCAGCAGACATCTTGCAAACACA. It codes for CASRHLANT. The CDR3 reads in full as CASRHLANTEVFF.

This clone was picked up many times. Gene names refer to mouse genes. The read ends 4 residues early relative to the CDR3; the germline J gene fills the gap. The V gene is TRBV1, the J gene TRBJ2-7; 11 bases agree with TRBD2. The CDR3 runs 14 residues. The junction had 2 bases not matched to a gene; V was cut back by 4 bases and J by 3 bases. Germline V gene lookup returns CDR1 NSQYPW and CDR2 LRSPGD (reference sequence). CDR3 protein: CTCSVDWGDYEQYF. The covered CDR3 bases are TGCACCTGCAGTGTGGACTGGGGGGACTAT.

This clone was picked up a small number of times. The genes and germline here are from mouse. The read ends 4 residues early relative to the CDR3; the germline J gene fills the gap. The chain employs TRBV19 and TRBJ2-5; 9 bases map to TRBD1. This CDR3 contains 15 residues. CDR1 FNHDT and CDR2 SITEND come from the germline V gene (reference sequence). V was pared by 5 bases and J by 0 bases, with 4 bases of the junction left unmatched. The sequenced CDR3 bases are TGTGCCAGCAGCGGGGACAGGGTTAACCAAGAC. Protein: CASSGDRVNQD. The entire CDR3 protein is CASSGDRVNQDTQYF.

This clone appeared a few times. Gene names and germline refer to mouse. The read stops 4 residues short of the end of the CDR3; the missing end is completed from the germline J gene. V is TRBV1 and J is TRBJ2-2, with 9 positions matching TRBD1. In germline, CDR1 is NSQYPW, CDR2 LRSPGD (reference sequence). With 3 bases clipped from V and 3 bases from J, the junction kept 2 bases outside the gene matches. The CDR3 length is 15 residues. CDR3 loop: CTCSARTGDTGQLYF. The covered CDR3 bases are TGCACCTGCAGTGCCCGGACAGGGGACACCGGG.

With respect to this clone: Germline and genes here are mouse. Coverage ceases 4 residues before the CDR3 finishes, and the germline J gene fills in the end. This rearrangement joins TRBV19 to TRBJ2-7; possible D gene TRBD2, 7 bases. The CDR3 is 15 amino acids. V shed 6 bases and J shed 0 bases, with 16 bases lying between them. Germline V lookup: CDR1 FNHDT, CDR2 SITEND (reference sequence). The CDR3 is CASTPPGGHSYEQYF. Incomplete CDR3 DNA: TGTGCCAGCACCCCCCCTGGGGGCCACTCCTAT.

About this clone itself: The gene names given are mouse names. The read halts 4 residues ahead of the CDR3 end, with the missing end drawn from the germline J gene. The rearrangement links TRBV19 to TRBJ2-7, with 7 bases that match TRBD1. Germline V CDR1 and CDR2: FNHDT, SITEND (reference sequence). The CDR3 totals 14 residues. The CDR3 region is CASSITGTVYEQYF. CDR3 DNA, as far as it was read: TGTGCCAGCAGTATAACCGGGACAGTATAT.

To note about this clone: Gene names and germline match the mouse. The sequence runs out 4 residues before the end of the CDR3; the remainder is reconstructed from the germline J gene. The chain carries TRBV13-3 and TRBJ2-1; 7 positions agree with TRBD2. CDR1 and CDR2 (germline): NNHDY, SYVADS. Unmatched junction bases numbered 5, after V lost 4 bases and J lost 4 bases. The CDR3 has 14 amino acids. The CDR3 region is CASSPGGLYAEQFF. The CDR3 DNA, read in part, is TGTGCCAGCAGTCCTGGGGGACTGTATGCT.

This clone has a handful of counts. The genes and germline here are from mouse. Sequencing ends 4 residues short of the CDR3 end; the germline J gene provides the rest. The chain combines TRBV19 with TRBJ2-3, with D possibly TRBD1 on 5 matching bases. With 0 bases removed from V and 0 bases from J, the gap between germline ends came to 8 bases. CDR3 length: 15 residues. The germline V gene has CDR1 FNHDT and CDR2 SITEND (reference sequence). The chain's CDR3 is CASSIGTTSAETLYF. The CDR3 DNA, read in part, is TGTGCCAGCAGTATAGGGACAACTAGTGCAGAA.

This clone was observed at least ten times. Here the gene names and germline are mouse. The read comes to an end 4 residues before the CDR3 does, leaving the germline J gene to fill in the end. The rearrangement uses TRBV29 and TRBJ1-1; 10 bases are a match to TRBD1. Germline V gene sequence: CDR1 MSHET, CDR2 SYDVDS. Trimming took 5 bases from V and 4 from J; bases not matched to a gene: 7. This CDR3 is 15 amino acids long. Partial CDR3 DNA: TGTGCTAGCAGTGCGCTCCGGGACAGGGGCACA. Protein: CASSALRDRGT. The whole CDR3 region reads CASSALRDRGTEVFF.

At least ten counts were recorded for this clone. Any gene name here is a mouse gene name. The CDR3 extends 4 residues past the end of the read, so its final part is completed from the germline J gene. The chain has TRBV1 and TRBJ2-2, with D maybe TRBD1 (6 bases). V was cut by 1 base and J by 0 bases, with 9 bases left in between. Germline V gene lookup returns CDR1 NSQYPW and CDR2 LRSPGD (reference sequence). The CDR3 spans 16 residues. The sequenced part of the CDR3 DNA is TGCACCTGCAGTGCAGTCGGGACAACAAACACCGGG. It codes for CTCSAVGTTNTG. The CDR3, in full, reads CTCSAVGTTNTGQLYF.

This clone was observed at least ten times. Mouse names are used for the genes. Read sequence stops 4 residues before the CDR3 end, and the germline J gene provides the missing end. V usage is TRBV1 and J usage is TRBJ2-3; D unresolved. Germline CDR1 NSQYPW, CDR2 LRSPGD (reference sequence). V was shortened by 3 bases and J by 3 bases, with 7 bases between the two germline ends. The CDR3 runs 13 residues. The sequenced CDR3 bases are TGCACCTGCAGTGCTCAACTGGCAGAA. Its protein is CTCSAQLAE. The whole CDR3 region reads CTCSAQLAETLYF.